This T cell receptor (beta chain) originates from a study of cytomegalovirus exposure and HLA in healthy donors. 13 Jbeta primers and 60 Vbeta primers were used for the PCR. Libraries were prepared by immunoSEQ multiplex PCR; TCRdb keeps only in-frame clonotypes and omits some of them. The repertoire includes roughly 120,000 clones, 75% to 85% of them detected once, and 1.5% to 2.5% sits in the top ten. Findings and limits, study-wide: The classifier was said to identify cytomegalovirus status with high specificity and sensitivity.

Comment on this clone: Its antigen remains unknown.

V gave up 5 bases and J gave up 7 bases; unmatched junction bases: 7. Per the germline V gene, CDR1 is MNHEY and CDR2 is SVGAGI. The CDR3 length is 14 residues. The V and J genes are TRBV6-5 and TRBJ1-2; 10 nucleotides agree with TRBD1. The receptor was isolated from a man aged 18 to 30 in good health and CMV-seronegative. The sequenced sample was PBMCs. The CDR3 spells CASSRDRGFSGYTF. The CDR3 coding sequence is TGTGCCAGCAGTCGGGACAGGGGTTTTTCTGGCTACACCTTC.